Listed below are T cell receptor beta chains from one sample, sequenced in a study of resident and recirculating memory T cells in vitiligo. Clones were read by immunoSEQ multiplex PCR, and TCRdb kept only the in-frame ones, dropping some. The sample includes 40,000 to 50,000 clones, about nine tenths of them seen just once. The sequenced sample was blood. These receptors were obtained from a male donor with vitiligo. The CDR3 runs from the conserved cysteine through the conserved F or W. The order of the fields is V gene, J gene, D gene, clone size, CDR3 DNA, CDR3 protein. A D gene is named only where the DNA matches it firmly. Some rows have no size entry. The others give once, few or many, or a class for an expanded clone.

V: TRBV6-1; J: TRBJ2-2; D: -; size: -; DNA: TGTGCCAGCAGTGAAGGGGCTTCGAACACCGGGGAGCTGTTTTTT; CDR3: CASSEGASNTGELFF
V: TRBV7-2; J: TRBJ1-3; D: -; size: few; DNA: TGTGCCAGCAGTCTGCAGGTTCACTCTGGAAACACCATATATTTT; CDR3: CASSLQVHSGNTIYF
V: TRBV5-1; J: TRBJ1-2; D: -; size: -; DNA: TGCGCCAGCAGCTTGTCTGGGCTCCACCTCTATGGCTACACCTTC; CDR3: CASSLSGLHLYGYTF
V: TRBV30; J: TRBJ2-5; D: TRBD1; size: -; DNA: TGTGCCTGGGGACAGGGGGATATAGAGACCCAGTACTTC; CDR3: CAWGQGDIETQYF
V: TRBV12-5; J: TRBJ1-2; D: -; size: once; DNA: TGTGCTAGTGGTTTGGGTCGGGGAAACTATGGCTACACCTTC; CDR3: CASGLGRGNYGYTF
V: TRBV30; J: TRBJ2-1; D: -; size: -; DNA: TGTGCTTCAACGTTATGGGGCAGGGGTGGGGAGCAGTTCTTC; CDR3: CASTLWGRGGEQFF
V: TRBV4-3; J: TRBJ1-2; D: -; size: -; DNA: TGCGCCAGCAGCCGAACAAGCAGGGGAAAGGACTATGGCTACACCTTC; CDR3: CASSRTSRGKDYGYTF
V: TRBV9; J: TRBJ1-2; D: -; size: -; DNA: TGTGCCAGCAGCCCAAAGCCCCATTATGGCTACACCTTC; CDR3: CASSPKPHYGYTF
V: TRBV7-8; J: TRBJ2-7; D: TRBD1; size: -; DNA: TGTGCCAGCAGCAGGGGGACAGACTACGAGCAGTACTTC; CDR3: CASSRGTDYEQYF
V: TRBV9; J: TRBJ1-5; D: -; size: once; DNA: TGTGCCAGCAGCTCACAGGGAAGTGGGCAGCCCCAGCATTTT; CDR3: CASSSQGSGQPQHF
V: TRBV6-6; J: TRBJ1-1; D: TRBD1; size: -; DNA: TGTGCCAGCAGGGTGACAGGGAGGAACACTGAAGCTTTCTTT; CDR3: CASRVTGRNTEAFF
V: TRBV7-2; J: TRBJ2-4; D: -; size: -; DNA: TGTGCCAGCAGCTTAGAAACAGGGCTAGCCAAAAACATTCAGTACTTC; CDR3: CASSLETGLAKNIQYF
V: TRBV4-1; J: TRBJ2-4; D: TRBD1; size: -; DNA: TGCGCCAGCAGCAACCGAATTAGGGACAGCATCTACAAAAACATTCAGTACTTC; CDR3: CASSNRIRDSIYKNIQYF
V: TRBV18; J: TRBJ2-1; D: TRBD2; size: -; DNA: TGTGCCAGCTCTCGAGGACTAGCGGCCTACAATGAGCAGTTCTTC; CDR3: CASSRGLAAYNEQFF
V: TRBV4-2; J: TRBJ1-4; D: -; size: -; DNA: TGTGCCAGCAGCCAAGATAGGGGGGGCGAGGGTGAAAAACTGTTTTTT; CDR3: CASSQDRGGEGEKLFF
V: TRBV18; J: TRBJ2-1; D: -; size: -; DNA: TGTGCCAGCTCACCCGTCCCCTTAGGGAGTGCCCTTACTTACAATGAGCAGTTCTTC; CDR3: CASSPVPLGSALTYNEQFF
V: TRBV18; J: TRBJ2-1; D: -; size: -; DNA: TGTGCCAGCTCACAAAACAGGGATGAGCAGTTCTTC; CDR3: CASSQNRDEQFF
V: TRBV7-3; J: TRBJ2-7; D: TRBD1; size: once; DNA: TGTGCCAGCAGCCAAGGACAGGACTACGAGCAGTACTTC; CDR3: CASSQGQDYEQYF
V: TRBV5-6; J: TRBJ2-1; D: -; size: -; DNA: TGTGCCAGCAGCTTGCCGACTAACTCCTACAATGAGCAGTTCTTC; CDR3: CASSLPTNSYNEQFF
V: TRBV5-5; J: TRBJ1-2; D: TRBD1; size: once; DNA: TGTGCCAGCAGCCCCGATGGGACAGGGGCCATGGGGGGCTATGGCTACACCTTC; CDR3: CASSPDGTGAMGGYGYTF
V: TRBV18; J: TRBJ2-3; D: TRBD2; size: -; DNA: TGTGCCAGCTCACCGACTAGCGGTACAGATACGCAGTATTTT; CDR3: CASSPTSGTDTQYF
V: TRBV2; J: TRBJ1-3; D: -; size: few; DNA: TGTGCCAGCAGTCCGGGGTCCCGTGTTAGAAACACCATATATTTT; CDR3: CASSPGSRVRNTIYF
V: TRBV7-2; J: TRBJ1-5; D: -; size: -; DNA: TGTGCCAGCAGCTTAGCGTCAGGGGCAGGGCAGCCCCAGCATTTT; CDR3: CASSLASGAGQPQHF
V: TRBV6-5; J: TRBJ1-2; D: -; size: few; DNA: TGTGCCAGCAGTTACTCCGGCAGGAACTATGGCTACACCTTC; CDR3: CASSYSGRNYGYTF
V: TRBV18; J: TRBJ1-1; D: -; size: -; DNA: TGTGCCAGCTCACCCGGAGGGGACACTGAAGCTTTCTTT; CDR3: CASSPGGDTEAFF
V: TRBV7-6; J: TRBJ2-4; D: -; size: -; DNA: TGTGCCAGCAGCTTAGGCGAAGGGACTCCGCAGTACTTC; CDR3: CASSLGEGTPQYF
V: TRBV6-1; J: TRBJ2-5; D: -; size: -; DNA: TGTGCCAGCAGTGAACAGGTGGGGGGCCAAGAGACCCAGTACTTC; CDR3: CASSEQVGGQETQYF
V: TRBV27; J: TRBJ1-2; D: TRBD1; size: -; DNA: TGTGCCAGCAGTTTAGTAGGGGGCATGTCTGGCTACACCTTC; CDR3: CASSLVGGMSGYTF
V: TRBV6-5; J: TRBJ2-7; D: TRBD1; size: -; DNA: TGTGCCAGCATGCGTGGGACAGGGGGACGGGAGCAGTACTTC; CDR3: CASMRGTGGREQYF
V: TRBV6-6; J: TRBJ1-5; D: -; size: -; DNA: TGTGCCAGCAGCTGGCAAGGCAATCAGCCCCAGCATTTT; CDR3: CASSWQGNQPQHF
V: TRBV29-1; J: TRBJ1-2; D: -; size: -; DNA: TGCAGCGTTGAAGGTATAGGACTCAACTATGGCTACACCTTC; CDR3: CSVEGIGLNYGYTF
V: TRBV19; J: TRBJ1-1; D: -; size: -; DNA: TGTGCCAGTAGAGGAACACAGGCGCGGGGCACTGAAGCTTTCTTT; CDR3: CASRGTQARGTEAFF
V: TRBV18; J: TRBJ1-2; D: TRBD1; size: -; DNA: TGTGCCAGCTCCCGAGGACAGGGGGAGGGCTACACCTTC; CDR3: CASSRGQGEGYTF
V: TRBV9; J: TRBJ1-2; D: -; size: few; DNA: TGTGCCAGCAGCGTAGGGGTAACAGCCTTCTATGGCTACACCTTC; CDR3: CASSVGVTAFYGYTF
V: TRBV18; J: TRBJ2-7; D: -; size: -; DNA: TGTGCCAGCTCACCGGGGAGCTACGAGCAGTACTTC; CDR3: CASSPGSYEQYF
V: TRBV7-9; J: TRBJ2-7; D: -; size: -; DNA: TGTGCCAGCAGCTTGGGGGCTAAGGCTAGCATCTCCTACGAGCAGTACTTC; CDR3: CASSLGAKASISYEQYF
V: TRBV2; J: TRBJ2-3; D: -; size: -; DNA: TGTGCCAGCAGTGATTATGATACGCAGTATTTT; CDR3: CASSDYDTQYF
V: TRBV5-6; J: TRBJ2-5; D: -; size: -; DNA: TGTGCCAGCAGCCGTCGGACAGACAGCAAAGAGACCCAGTACTTC; CDR3: CASSRRTDSKETQYF
V: TRBV6-1; J: TRBJ1-1; D: TRBD1; size: few; DNA: TGTGCCAGCGGAGGGACAGGGGGGTTCACTGAAGCTTTCTTT; CDR3: CASGGTGGFTEAFF
V: TRBV7-3; J: TRBJ2-1; D: -; size: -; DNA: TGTGCCAGCAGCCTGGGGAGGGGGATCAATGAGCAGTTCTTC; CDR3: CASSLGRGINEQFF
V: TRBV5-4; J: TRBJ1-3; D: -; size: -; DNA: TGTGCCAGCAGCTTGGGGGGAGGGCCTGGAAACACCATATATTTT; CDR3: CASSLGGGPGNTIYF
V: TRBV5-1; J: TRBJ2-1; D: TRBD2; size: -; DNA: TGCGCCAGCAGCACGACTAGCGGGATTACCTACAATGAGCAGTTCTTC; CDR3: CASSTTSGITYNEQFF
V: TRBV5-6; J: TRBJ2-2; D: -; size: -; DNA: TGTGCCAGCTACCGCCGGGGTTTTAGCACCGGGGAGCTGTTTTTT; CDR3: CASYRRGFSTGELFF